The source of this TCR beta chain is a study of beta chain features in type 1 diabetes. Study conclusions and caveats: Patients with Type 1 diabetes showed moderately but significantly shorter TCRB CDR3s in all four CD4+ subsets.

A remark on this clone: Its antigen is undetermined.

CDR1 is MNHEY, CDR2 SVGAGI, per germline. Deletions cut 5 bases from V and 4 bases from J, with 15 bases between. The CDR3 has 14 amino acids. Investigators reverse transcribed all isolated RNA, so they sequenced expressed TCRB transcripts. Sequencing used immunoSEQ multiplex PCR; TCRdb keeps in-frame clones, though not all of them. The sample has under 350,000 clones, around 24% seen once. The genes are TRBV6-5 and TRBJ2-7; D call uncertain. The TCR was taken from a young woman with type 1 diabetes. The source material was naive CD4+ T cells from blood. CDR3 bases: TGTGCCAGCAGTCCTCCCGGAAGAGGTTACGAGCAGTACTTC. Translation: CASSPPGRGYEQYF.